This TCR beta chain is drawn from a study of cytomegalovirus exposure and HLA in healthy donors. Study overall: A prior study identified 100 million to 130 million unique TCR beta sequences from 190 million or so T cells. Study findings and constraints: Across HLA loci, a later analysis found differing TCR association rates, with DRB1 most and HLA-C fewest.

This clone occurred once. Its antigen is unidentified. The CDR3 runs 14 residues. The ends were cut back, 7 bases at V and 11 bases at J, with 23 bases in the middle. CDR1 and CDR2 from the germline V gene are LNHDA and SQIVND (reference sequence). Primers: 60 Vbeta forward and 13 Jbeta reverse. Data came from immunoSEQ multiplex PCR; TCRdb stores just in-frame clones and leaves some out. The sample shows 100,000 to 150,000 clones, around three quarters of them seen only once. The sequencing input was PBMCs. This rearrangement joins TRBV19 to TRBJ1-1, with D possibly matching TRBD1 (6 bases). The clonotype was recovered from a man aged 25-45 years in good health and CMV-seronegative. In DNA form, the CDR3 reads TGTGCCAGTATGGGGGGGCAGGCAGCACCCCAGGCTTTCTTT. Its translation: CASMGGQAAPQAFF.